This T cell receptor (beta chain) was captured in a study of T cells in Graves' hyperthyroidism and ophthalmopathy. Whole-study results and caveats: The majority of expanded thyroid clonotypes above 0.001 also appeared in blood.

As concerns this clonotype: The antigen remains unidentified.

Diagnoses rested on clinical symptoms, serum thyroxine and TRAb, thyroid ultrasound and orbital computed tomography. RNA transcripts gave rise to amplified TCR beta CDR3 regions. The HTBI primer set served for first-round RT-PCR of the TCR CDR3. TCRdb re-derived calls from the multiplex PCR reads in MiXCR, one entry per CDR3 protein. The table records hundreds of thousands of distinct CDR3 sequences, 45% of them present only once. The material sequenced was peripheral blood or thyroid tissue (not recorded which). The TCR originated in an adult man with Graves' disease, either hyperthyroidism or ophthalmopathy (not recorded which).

For the CDR3, the DNA is TGTGCCAGCAGTTTGGGACAGGGCCAGGAAAAACTGTTTTTT. As protein: CASSLGQGQEKLFF. The chain joins TRBV6-1 to TRBJ1-4; 9 bases fit TRBD1. Looked up from germline, CDR1 is MNHNS and CDR2 is SASEGT. V shed 5 bases, J shed 8 bases, and the junction held 6 bases outside the gene matches. The CDR3 consists of 14 residues.